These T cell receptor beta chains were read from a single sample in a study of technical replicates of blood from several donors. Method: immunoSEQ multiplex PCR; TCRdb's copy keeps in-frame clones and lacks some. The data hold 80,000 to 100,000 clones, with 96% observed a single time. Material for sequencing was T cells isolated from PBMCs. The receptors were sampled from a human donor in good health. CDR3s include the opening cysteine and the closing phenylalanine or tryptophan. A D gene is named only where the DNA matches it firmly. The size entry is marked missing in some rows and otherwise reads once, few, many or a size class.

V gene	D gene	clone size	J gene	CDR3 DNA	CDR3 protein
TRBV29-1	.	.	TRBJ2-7	TGCAGCGTTCAGGCACAGGGCTTAGGCTACGAGCAGTACTTC	CSVQAQGLGYEQYF
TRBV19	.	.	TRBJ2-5	TGTGCCAGTAGTATGGGGATAGGGGGAGAGACCCAGTACTTC	CASSMGIGGETQYF
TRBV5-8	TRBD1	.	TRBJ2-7	TGTGCCAGCAGCTTGGGGACAGGGGCGTATGGGGAGCAGTACTTC	CASSLGTGAYGEQYF
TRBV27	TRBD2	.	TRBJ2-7	TGTGCCAGCAGTTTACTCCCCTTACTAGCGCATAGCTCCTACGAGCAGTACTTC	CASSLLPLLAHSSYEQYF
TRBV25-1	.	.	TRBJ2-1	TGTGCCAGCAGTGGTAACAGCTTCTACCTGGACAATGAGCAGTTCTTC	CASSGNSFYLDNEQFF
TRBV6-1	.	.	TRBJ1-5	TGTGCCAGCAGGTGGCCAGGGGGCAATCAGCCCCAGCATTTT	CASRWPGGNQPQHF
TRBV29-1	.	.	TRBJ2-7	TGCAGCGCCCAAAGGGAGGCCTACGAGCAGTACTTC	CSAQREAYEQYF
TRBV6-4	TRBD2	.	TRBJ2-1	TGTGCCGAAGGGACTAGCGGGAGCCATGAGCAGTTCTTC	CAEGTSGSHEQFF
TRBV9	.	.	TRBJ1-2	TGTGCCAGCAGCGTAGGAGAAGATCCTAACTATGGCTACACCTTC	CASSVGEDPNYGYTF
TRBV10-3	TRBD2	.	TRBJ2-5	TGTGCCATCAGTGAGTCGAAGAGCGGGGGGGGCCAAGAGACCCAGTACTTC	CAISESKSGGGQETQYF
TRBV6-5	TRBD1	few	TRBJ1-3	TGTGCCAGCAGTTACTCGACAGGGTTACTGTATTTT	CASSYSTGLLYF
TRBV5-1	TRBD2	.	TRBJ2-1	TGCGCCAGCAGCTGGTTAGCGGGAGGCAATGAGCAGTTCTTC	CASSWLAGGNEQFF
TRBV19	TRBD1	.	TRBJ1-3	TGTGCCAGTAGTATAGGACAGGGCTCTGGAAACACCATATATTTT	CASSIGQGSGNTIYF
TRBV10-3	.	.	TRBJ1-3	TGTGCCATCAGTGGAAGAGACTCTGGAAACACCATATATTTT	CAISGRDSGNTIYF
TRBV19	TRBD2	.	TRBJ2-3	TGTGCCAGTAGCAAGCTACTAGCGGGAGAGGATACGCAGTATTTT	CASSKLLAGEDTQYF
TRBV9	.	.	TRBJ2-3	TGTGCCAGCAGCCGAGGGCTAACAGATACGCAGTATTTT	CASSRGLTDTQYF
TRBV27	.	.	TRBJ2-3	TGTGCCAGCAGTCCTCTCCCAACAGGGTTCAGCACAGATACGCAGTATTTT	CASSPLPTGFSTDTQYF
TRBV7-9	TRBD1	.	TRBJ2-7	TGTGCCAGCAGCGGGGGGACAGGGCGCTCCTACGAGCAGTACTTC	CASSGGTGRSYEQYF
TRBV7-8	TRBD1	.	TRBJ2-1	TGTGCCAGCAGCCTTACAGGGGGCTCCTACAATGAGCAGTTCTTC	CASSLTGGSYNEQFF
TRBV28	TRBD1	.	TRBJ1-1	TGTGCGATATTGACAGGGATGAACACTGAAGCTTTCTTT	CAILTGMNTEAFF
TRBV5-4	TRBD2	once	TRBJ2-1	TGTGCCAGCAGCTTAGGGCGGGAGAGCTACAATGAGCAGTTCTTC	CASSLGRESYNEQFF
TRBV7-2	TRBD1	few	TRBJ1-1	TGTGCCAGCAGCTTAGATGGGACAGCTCTGAACACTGAAGCTTTCTTT	CASSLDGTALNTEAFF
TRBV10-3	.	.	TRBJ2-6	TGTGCCATCAGTGAAGGGGACAACGTCCTGACTTTC	CAISEGDNVLTF
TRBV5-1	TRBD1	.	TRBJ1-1	TGCGCCAGCGGGAAGGGACAGACCATGAACACTGAAGCTTTCTTT	CASGKGQTMNTEAFF
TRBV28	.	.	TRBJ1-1	TGTGCCAGCAGTTTAATAGGGGGTTGGACTGAAGCTTTCTTT	CASSLIGGWTEAFF
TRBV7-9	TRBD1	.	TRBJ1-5	TGTGCCAGCAGCTCAGCGGGGACAGGGATTGGCGGCAATCAGCCCCAGCATTTT	CASSSAGTGIGGNQPQHF
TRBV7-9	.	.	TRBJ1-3	TGTGCCAGCAGCTTATTGGGGGGGCCTGGAAACACCATATATTTT	CASSLLGGPGNTIYF
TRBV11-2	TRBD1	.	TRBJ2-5	TGTGCCAGCAGCTTTCGGGACAGGAGGTACCAAGAGACCCAGTACTTC	CASSFRDRRYQETQYF
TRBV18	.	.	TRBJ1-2	TGTGCCAGCTCACCATTAAAGGACAGTTATGGCTACACCTTC	CASSPLKDSYGYTF
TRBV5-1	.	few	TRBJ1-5	TGCGCCAGCAGCTTGGTGGCAAGTCACAGCAATCAGCCCCAGCATTTT	CASSLVASHSNQPQHF
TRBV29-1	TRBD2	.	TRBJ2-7	TGCAGCGTGGGTGGACTAGGGAGGTACGAGCAGTACTTC	CSVGGLGRYEQYF
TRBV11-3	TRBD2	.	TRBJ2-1	TGTGCCAGCAGCTTGATACGGACTAGCGGGAGGGCCCCTGAGCAGTTCTTC	CASSLIRTSGRAPEQFF
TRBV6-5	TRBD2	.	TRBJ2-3	TGTGCCAGCAGTTACTTAGCGGGTAGCACAGATACGCAGTATTTT	CASSYLAGSTDTQYF
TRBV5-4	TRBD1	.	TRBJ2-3	TGTGCCAGCAGCAAAGGGACAGGGATCGGCGATACGCAGTATTTT	CASSKGTGIGDTQYF
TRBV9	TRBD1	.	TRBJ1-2	TGTGCCAGCAGCACAGGGGGCTATGGCTACACCTTC	CASSTGGYGYTF
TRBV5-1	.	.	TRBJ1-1	TGCGCCAGCAGCCCGGACAGCACTGAAGCTTTCTTT	CASSPDSTEAFF
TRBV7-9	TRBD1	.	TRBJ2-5	TGTGCCAGCAGCTCTTCCGGGACAGGTATCGAAGAGACCCAGTACTTC	CASSSSGTGIEETQYF
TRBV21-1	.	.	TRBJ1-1	TGTGCCAGCAGCAAACTTTTACAGGGGACTTTGAGGAACACTGAAGCTTTCTTT	CASSKLLQGTLRNTEAFF
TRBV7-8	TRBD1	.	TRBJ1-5	TGTGCCAGCAGCTTAGAATCAGGGGGCTTCAATCAGCCCCAGCATTTT	CASSLESGGFNQPQHF
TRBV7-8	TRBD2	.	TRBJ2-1	TGTGCCAGCAGTTCTAGGACTAGTAGCCCCTACAATGAGCAGTTCTTC	CASSSRTSSPYNEQFF
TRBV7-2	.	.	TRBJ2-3	TGTGCCAGCAGCTTAGCGTCGTGGACTAACACAGATACGCAGTATTTT	CASSLASWTNTDTQYF
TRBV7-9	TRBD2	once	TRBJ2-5	TGTGCCAGCAGCCCAAGGGAGCGGGAGTCGGAGACCCAGTACTTC	CASSPRERESETQYF
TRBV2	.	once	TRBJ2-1	TGTGCCACCTCCTTGGAGGGGACAGTTGCGGGTCATGAGCAGTTCTTC	CATSLEGTVAGHEQFF
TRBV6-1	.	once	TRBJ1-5	TGTGCCAGCCTCTTTGGGAGGGATCAGCCCCAGCATTTT	CASLFGRDQPQHF
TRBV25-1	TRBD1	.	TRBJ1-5	TGTGCCAGCAGTCCCTCCGGGGGACAGGGCAATCAGCCCCAGCATTTT	CASSPSGGQGNQPQHF
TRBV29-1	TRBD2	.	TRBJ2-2	TGCAGCGGCAAGCGGGAGGGGAACACCGGGGAGCTGTTTTTT	CSGKREGNTGELFF
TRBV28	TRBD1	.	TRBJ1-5	TGTGCCAGCAGTTTTATTCAGGTGGGACAGTTCCAGCATTTT	CASSFIQVGQFQHF
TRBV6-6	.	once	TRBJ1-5	TGTGCCAGCAGTCTCGACATTGCTAGCAATCAGCCCCAGCATTTT	CASSLDIASNQPQHF
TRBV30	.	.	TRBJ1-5	TGTGCCTGGAGCCGGGACAAAAATCAGCCCCAGCATTTT	CAWSRDKNQPQHF
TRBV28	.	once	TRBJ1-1	TGTGCCAGCAGTTTATCCGCTGAAGCTTTCTTT	CASSLSAEAFF
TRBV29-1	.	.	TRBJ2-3	TGCAGCGTTGATACCGGGGATACGCAGTATTTT	CSVDTGDTQYF
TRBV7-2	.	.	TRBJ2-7	TGTGCCAGCAGCTTCTCGCGGGTTACCTACGAGCAGTACTTC	CASSFSRVTYEQYF
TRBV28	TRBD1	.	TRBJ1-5	TGTGCCAGTAGACGGGACAGTAGTCAGCCCCAGCATTTT	CASRRDSSQPQHF
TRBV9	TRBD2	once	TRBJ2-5	TGTGCCAGCAGCGTAGGGCAGGGCGGGGGGAACCAGTACTTC	CASSVGQGGGNQYF
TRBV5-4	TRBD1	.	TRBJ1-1	TGTGCCAGCAGCCGGATAGGACAGGGGGAAGCTTTCTTT	CASSRIGQGEAFF
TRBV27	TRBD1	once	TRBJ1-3	TGTGCCAGCAGTTTTACAGGGGGCTCTGGAAACACCATATATTTT	CASSFTGGSGNTIYF
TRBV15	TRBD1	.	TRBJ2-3	TGTGCCACCAGCAGAGATTACGGGACAGGCCTTTTTCGTAGCACAGATACGCAGTATTTT	CATSRDYGTGLFRSTDTQYF
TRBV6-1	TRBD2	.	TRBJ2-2	TGTGCCAGCAGTGACGTGAGACTAGCGTCGGACACCGGGGAGCTGTTTTTT	CASSDVRLASDTGELFF